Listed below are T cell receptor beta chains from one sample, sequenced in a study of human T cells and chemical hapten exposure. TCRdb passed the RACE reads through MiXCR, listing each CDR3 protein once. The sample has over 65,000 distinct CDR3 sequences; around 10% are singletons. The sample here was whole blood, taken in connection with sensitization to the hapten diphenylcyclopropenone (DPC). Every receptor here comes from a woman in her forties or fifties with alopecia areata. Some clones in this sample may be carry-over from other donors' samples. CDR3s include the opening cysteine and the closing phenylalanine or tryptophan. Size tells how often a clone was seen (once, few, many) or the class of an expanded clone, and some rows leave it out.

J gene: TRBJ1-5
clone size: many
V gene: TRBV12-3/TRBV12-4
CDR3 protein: CASSPFGGGQPQHF

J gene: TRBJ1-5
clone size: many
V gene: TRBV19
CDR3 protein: CASRSRDQPQHF

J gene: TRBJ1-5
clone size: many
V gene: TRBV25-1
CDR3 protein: CASSGSSNQPQHF

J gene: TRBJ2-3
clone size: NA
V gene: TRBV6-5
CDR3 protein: CASSRDTTDTQYF

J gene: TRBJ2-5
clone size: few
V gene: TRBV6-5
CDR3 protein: CASSPSGSVTQYF

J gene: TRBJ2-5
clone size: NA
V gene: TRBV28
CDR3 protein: CASSIPGAMAETQYF

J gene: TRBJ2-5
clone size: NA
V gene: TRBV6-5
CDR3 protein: CASTNHQAQYF

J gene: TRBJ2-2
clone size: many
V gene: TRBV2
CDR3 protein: CAGRGRSNTGELFF

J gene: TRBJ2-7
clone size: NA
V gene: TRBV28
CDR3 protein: CASSLRRAHSYEQYF

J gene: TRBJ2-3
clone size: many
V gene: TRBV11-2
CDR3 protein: CASSLDAGDTQYF

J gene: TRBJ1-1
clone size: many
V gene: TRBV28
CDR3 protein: CASSLVGFTEAFF

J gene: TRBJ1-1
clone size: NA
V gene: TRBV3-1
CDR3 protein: CASSQSKGDIMNTEAFF

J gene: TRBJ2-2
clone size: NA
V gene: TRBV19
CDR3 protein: CASKERHARTTNTGELFF

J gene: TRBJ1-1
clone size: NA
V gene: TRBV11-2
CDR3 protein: CASSLGQGSAFF

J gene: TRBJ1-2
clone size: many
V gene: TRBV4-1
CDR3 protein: CASSRRQGSNYGYTF

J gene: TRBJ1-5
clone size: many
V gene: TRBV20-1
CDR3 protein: CSARDRGQGSQPQHF

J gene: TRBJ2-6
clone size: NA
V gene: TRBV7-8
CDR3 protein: CASSLEVRRSGANVLTF

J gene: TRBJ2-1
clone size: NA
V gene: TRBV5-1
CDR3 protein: CASSFALRGREHNEQFF

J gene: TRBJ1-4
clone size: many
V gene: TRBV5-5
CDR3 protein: CASSLGGIGRLFF

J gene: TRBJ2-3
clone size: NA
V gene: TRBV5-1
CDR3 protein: CASSLRRDALDTQYF

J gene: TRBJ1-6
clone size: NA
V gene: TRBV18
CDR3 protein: CASSPVSSYNSPLHF

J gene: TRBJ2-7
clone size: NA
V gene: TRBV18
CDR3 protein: CASSPLDKATYEQYF

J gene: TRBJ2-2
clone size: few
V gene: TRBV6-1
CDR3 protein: CASTPDLVGWELFF

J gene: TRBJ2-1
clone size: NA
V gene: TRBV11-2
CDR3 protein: CASSLAPGGGSSYNEQFF

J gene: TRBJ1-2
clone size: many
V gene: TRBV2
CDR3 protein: CASRPNSGTGIGGYTF

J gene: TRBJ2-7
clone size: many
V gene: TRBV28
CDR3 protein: CASSSPRMGNYEQYF

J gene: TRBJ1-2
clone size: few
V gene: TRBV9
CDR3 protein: CASSARTVNGYTF

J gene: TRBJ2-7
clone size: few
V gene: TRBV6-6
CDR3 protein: CASSQILGEQYF

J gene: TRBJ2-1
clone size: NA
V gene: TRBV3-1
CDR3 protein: CASSPLRDNEQFF

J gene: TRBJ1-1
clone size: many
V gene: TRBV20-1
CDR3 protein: CSASQGFGSEAFF

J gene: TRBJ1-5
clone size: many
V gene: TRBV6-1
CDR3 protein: CASSEISGGRNQPQHF

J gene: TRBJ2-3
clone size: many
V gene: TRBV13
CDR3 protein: CASSLRGRADTQYF

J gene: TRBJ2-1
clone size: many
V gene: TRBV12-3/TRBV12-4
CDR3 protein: CASSFQTRDEQFF

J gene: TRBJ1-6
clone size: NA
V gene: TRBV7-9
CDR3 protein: CASSLSPLGARSPLHF

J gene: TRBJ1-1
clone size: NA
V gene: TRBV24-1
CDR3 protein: CATRTDMNTEAFF